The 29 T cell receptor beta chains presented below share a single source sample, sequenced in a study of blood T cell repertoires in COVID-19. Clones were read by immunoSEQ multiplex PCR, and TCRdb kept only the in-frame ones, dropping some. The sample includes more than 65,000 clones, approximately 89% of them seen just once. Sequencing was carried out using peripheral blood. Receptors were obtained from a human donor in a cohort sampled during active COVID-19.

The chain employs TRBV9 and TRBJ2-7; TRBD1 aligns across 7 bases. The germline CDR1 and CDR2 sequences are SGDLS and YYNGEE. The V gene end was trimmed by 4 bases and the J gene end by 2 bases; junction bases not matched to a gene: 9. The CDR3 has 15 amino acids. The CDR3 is CASSLRDSTPYEQYF. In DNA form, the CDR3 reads TGTGCCAGCAGCTTACGGGACAGTACACCCTACGAGCAGTACTTC.

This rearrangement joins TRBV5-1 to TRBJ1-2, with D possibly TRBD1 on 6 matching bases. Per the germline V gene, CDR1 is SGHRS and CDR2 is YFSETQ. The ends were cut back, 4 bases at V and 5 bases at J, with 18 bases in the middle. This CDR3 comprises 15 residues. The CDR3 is CASSVTTGTNYGYTF. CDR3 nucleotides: TGCGCCAGCAGCGTCACGACCGGGACAAATTATGGCTACACCTTC. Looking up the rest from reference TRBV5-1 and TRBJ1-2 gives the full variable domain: KAGVTQTPRYLIKTRGQQVTLSCSPISGHRSVSWYQQTPGQGLQFLFEYFSETQRNKGNFPGRFSGRQFSNSRSEMNVSTLELGDSALYLCASSVTTGTNYGYTFGSGTRLTVV.

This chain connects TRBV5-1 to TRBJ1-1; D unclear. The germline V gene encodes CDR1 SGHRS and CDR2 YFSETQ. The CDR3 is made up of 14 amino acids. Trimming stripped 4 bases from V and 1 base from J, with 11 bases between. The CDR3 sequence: CASSAQATNTEAFF. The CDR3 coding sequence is TGCGCCAGCAGCGCTCAGGCGACGAACACTGAAGCTTTCTTT.

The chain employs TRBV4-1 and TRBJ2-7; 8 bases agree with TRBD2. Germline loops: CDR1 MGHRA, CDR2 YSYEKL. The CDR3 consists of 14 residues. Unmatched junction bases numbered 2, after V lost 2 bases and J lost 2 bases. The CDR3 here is CASSQRTSTYEQYF. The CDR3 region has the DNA TGCGCCAGCAGCCAAAGGACTAGCACCTACGAGCAGTACTTC.

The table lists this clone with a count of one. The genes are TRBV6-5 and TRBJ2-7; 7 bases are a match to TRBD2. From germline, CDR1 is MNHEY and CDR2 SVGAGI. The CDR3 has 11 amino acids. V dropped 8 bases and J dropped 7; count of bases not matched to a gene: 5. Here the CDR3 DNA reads TGTGCCAGCGGAGGAGCGGGAGAGCAGTACTTC. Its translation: CASGGAGEQYF.

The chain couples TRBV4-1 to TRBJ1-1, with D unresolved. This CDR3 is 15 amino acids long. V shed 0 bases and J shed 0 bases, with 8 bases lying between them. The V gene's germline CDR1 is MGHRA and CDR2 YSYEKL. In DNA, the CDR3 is TGCGCCAGCAGCCAAGATTGGCTGATGAACACTGAAGCTTTCTTT. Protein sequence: CASSQDWLMNTEAFF.

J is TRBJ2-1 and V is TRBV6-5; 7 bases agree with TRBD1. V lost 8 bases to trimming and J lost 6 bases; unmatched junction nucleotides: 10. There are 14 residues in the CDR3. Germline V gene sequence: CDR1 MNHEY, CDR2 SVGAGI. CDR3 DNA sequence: TGTGCCAGCGGTCCGGGACAGAGTGGCAATGAGCAGTTCTTC. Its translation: CASGPGQSGNEQFF.

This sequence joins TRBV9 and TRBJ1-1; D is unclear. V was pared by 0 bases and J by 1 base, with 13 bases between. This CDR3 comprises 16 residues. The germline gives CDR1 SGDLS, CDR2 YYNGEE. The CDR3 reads CASSVGGISSNTEAFF. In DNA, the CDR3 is TGTGCCAGCAGCGTAGGAGGGATTTCTTCGAACACTGAAGCTTTCTTT. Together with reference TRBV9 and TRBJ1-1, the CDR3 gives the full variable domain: DSGVTQTPKHLITATGQRVTLRCSPRSGDLSVYWYQQSLDQGLQFLIQYYNGEERAKGNILERFSAQQFPDLHSELNLSSLELGDSALYFCASSVGGISSNTEAFFGQGTRLTVV.

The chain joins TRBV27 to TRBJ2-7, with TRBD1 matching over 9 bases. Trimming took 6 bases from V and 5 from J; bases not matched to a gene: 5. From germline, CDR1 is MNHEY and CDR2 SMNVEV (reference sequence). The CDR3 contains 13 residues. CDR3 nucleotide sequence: TGTGCCAGCAGCCCCGACAGGGGGAACGAGCAGTACTTC. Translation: CASSPDRGNEQYF.

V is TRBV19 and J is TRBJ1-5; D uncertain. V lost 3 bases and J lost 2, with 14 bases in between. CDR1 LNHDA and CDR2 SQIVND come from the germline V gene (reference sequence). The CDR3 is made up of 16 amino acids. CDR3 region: CASSIGSVAGNQPQHF. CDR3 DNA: TGTGCCAGTAGTATCGGTTCAGTTGCGGGCAATCAGCCCCAGCATTTT.

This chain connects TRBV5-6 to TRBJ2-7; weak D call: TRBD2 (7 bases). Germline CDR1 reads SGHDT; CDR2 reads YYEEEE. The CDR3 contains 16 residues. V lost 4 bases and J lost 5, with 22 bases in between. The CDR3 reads CASSPDSTGRVNEQYF. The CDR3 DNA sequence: TGTGCCAGCAGCCCAGACTCAACAGGGAGGGTCAACGAGCAGTACTTC.

The CDR3 spells CASSAGSNEQYF. The CDR3 nucleotides read TGTGCCAGCAGCGCAGGGTCAAACGAGCAGTACTTC. The chain combines TRBV9 with TRBJ2-7; D is possibly TRBD1 (5 bases). With 3 bases removed from V and 5 bases from J, the gap between germline ends came to 9 bases. From germline, CDR1 is SGDLS and CDR2 YYNGEE. This CDR3 is built from 12 residues.

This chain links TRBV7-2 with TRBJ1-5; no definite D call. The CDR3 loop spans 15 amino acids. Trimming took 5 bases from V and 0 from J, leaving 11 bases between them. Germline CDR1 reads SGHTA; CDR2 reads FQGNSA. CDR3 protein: CASSPGEYSNQPQHF. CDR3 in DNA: TGTGCCAGCAGCCCAGGCGAGTATAGCAATCAGCCCCAGCATTTT.

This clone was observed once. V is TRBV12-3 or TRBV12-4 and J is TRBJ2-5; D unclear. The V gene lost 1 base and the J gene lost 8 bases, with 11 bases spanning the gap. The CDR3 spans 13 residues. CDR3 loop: CASSLDRIATQYF. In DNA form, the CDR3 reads TGTGCCAGCAGTTTAGACCGGATAGCTACCCAGTACTTC.

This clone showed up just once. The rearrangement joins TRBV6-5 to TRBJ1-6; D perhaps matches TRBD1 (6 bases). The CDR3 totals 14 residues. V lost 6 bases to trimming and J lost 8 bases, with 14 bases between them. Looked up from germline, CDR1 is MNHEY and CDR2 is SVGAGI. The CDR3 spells CASRRTELDSPLHF. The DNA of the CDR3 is TGTGCCAGCAGAAGGACAGAGTTGGATTCACCCCTCCACTTT.

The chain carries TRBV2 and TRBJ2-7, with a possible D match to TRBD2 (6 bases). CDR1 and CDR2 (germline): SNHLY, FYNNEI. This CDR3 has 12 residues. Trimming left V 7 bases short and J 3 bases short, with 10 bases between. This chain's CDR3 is CASKGTLYEQYF. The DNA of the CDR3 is TGTGCCAGCAAGGGGACTCTCTACGAGCAGTACTTC.

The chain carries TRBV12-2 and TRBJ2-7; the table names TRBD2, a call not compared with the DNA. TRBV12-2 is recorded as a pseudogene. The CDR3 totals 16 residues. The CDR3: CASRLAFGVSSYEQYF. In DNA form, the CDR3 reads TGTGCAAGTCGCTTAGCATTCGGAGTCAGCTCCTACGAGCAGTACTTC.

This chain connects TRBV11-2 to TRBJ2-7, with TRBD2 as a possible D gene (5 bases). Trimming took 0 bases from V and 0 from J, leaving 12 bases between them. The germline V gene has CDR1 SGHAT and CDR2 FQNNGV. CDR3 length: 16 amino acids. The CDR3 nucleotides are TGTGCCAGCAGCTTAGATCGGTCTAGCCTCTCCTACGAGCAGTACTTC. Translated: CASSLDRSSLSYEQYF.

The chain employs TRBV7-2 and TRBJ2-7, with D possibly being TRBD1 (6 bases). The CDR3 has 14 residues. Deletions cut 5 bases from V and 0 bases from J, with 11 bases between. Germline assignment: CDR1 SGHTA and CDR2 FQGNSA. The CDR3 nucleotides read TGTGCCAGCAGCCCTCAGGGGCGCTCCTACGAGCAGTACTTC. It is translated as CASSPQGRSYEQYF.

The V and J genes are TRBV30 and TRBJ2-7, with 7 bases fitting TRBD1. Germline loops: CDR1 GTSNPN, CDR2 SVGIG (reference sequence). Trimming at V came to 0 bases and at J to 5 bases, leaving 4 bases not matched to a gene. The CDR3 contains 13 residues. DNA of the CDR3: TGTGCCTGGAGTGTAGGCAGGGGGAACGAGCAGTACTTC. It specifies CAWSVGRGNEQYF.

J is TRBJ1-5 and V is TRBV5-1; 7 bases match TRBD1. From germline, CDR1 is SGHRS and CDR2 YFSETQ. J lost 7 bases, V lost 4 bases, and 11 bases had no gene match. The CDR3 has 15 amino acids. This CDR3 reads CASSTTGDYSQPQHF. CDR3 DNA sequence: TGCGCCAGCAGCACTACAGGGGATTACAGCCAGCCCCAGCATTTT.

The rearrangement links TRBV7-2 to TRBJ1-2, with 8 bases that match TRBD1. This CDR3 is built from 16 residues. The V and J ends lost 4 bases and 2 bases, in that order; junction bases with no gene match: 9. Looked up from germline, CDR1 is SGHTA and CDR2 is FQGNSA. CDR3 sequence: CASSSLRQGLNYGYTF. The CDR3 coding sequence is TGTGCCAGCAGCTCCCTACGACAGGGGCTAAACTATGGCTACACCTTC.

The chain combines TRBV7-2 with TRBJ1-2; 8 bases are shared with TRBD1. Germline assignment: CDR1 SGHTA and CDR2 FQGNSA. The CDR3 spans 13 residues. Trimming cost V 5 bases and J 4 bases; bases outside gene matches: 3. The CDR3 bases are TGTGCCAGCAGCCAACAGGGGGGCTATGGCTACACCTTC. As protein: CASSQQGGYGYTF. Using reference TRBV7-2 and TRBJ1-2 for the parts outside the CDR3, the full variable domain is GAGVSQSPSNKVTEKGKDVELRCDPISGHTALYWYRQSLGQGLEFLIYFQGNSAPDKSGLPSDRFSAERTGGSVSTLTIQRTQQEDSAVYLCASSQQGGYGYTFGSGTRLTVV.

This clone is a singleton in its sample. Here the CDR3 reads CAWSGGDYEQYF. The CDR3 nucleotides read TGTGCCTGGAGCGGGGGGGACTACGAGCAGTACTTC. V and J are TRBV30 and TRBJ2-7; the match to TRBD2 covers 8 bases. CDR3 length: 12 amino acids. The germline CDR1 and CDR2 sequences are GTSNPN and SVGIG (reference sequence). The V segment lost 3 bases and the J segment 3 bases; nucleotides outside the gene matches: 1.

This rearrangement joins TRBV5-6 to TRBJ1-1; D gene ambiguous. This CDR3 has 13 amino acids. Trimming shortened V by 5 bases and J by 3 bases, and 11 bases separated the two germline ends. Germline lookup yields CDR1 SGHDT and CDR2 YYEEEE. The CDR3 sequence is CASRALVDTEAFF. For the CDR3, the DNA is TGTGCCAGCAGAGCTTTAGTAGACACTGAAGCTTTCTTT.

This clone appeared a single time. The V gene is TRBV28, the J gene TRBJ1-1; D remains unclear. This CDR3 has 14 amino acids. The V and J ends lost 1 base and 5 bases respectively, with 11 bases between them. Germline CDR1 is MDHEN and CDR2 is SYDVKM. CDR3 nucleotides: TGTGCCAGCAGTTTATTCGGGGAATGGACTGAAGCTTTCTTT. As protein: CASSLFGEWTEAFF.

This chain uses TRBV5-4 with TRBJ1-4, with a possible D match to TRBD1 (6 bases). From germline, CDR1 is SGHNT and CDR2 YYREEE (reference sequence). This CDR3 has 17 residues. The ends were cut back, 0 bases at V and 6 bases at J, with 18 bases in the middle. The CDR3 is CASSLDPVGASDEKLFF. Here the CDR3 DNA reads TGTGCCAGCAGCTTGGATCCGGTGGGGGCGTCTGATGAAAAACTGTTTTTT.

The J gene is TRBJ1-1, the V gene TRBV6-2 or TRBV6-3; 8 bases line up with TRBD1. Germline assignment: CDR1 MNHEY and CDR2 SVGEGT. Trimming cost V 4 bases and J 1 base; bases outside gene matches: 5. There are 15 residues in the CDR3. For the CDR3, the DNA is TGTGCCAGCAGTTTGTCCGGGACAGGGAACACTGAAGCTTTCTTT. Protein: CASSLSGTGNTEAFF.

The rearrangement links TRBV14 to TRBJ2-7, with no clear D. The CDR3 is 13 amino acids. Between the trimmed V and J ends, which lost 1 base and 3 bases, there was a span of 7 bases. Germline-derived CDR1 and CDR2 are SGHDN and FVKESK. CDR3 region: CASSQVSGYEQYF. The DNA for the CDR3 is TGTGCCAGCAGCCAAGTCTCAGGCTACGAGCAGTACTTC.